This TCR beta chain was documented in a study of blood T cell repertoires in COVID-19. Study background: The United States, Italy and Spain were the sources of the acute and convalescent COVID-19 samples.

The CDR3 spans 13 residues. Germline V CDR1 and CDR2: MNHEY, SMNVEV (reference sequence). Trimming at V came to 10 bases and at J to 3 bases, leaving 9 bases not matched to a gene. In the study's own analysis: Amplification of reference gene primers provided the estimated nucleated cell counts. The method was immunoSEQ multiplex PCR; TCRdb's version includes in-frame clones alone and lacks a portion of them. V, J and clone size are those of that table, while D and trimming were read from the DNA. The sample lists 65,000 to 70,000 clones; about four fifths were seen once. V gene TRBV27 combines with J gene TRBJ2-7; 7 nucleotides align to TRBD2. The sample taken for sequencing was peripheral blood. The source is a human donor in a cohort sampled during active COVID-19. The CDR3 nucleotides read TGTGCCACCCAGGGACTATCCATCTACGAGCAGTACTTC. Residues: CATQGLSIYEQYF.